This passage covers 26 T cell receptor beta chains from one sample sequenced in a study of blood T cell repertoires in COVID-19 (dated by TCRdb to the early 2020s). The library was generated by the immunoSEQ multiplex PCR assay. This is the immuneACCESS table as TCRdb keeps it, with only in-frame sequences that have V and J called. A part of the clones is gone; compared with another copy, unresolved V genes explain less than half, and the rest is unexplained. The sample contains 110,000 or so clones, over 75% of them found a single time. 6.6% of the sample comes from the top ten. Sequences were obtained from peripheral blood. The receptors derive from a woman aged 50 to 60 with acute or convalescent COVID-19.

The CDR3 DNA reads as TGTGCCACCAGTGATCGGGGGACTAGCGGGGTGGGCACAGATACGCAGTATTTT. Its protein product is CATSDRGTSGVGTDTQYF. This chain uses TRBV24-1 with TRBJ2-3, with 13 bases lining up with TRBD2. Germline CDR1 is KGHDR and CDR2 is SFDVKD. The junction had 6 bases not matched to a gene; V was cut back by 3 bases and J by 1 base. This CDR3 comprises 18 residues.

Worth noting for this clone: It may be a read error: a sequence one base away is much more abundant. This chain joins TRBV19 and TRBJ1-2; 10 bases map to TRBD1. Germline V lookup: CDR1 LNHDA, CDR2 SQIVND (reference sequence). The CDR3 sequence is 13 residues long. CDR3 region: CTSSRQGARGYTF. The CDR3 DNA reads as TGTACCAGTAGTAGACAGGGGGCGAGGGGCTACACCTTC.

The chain links TRBV10-3 to TRBJ2-5; 10 bases are shared with TRBD2. This CDR3 has 15 amino acids. The V segment lost 3 bases and the J segment 2 bases; nucleotides outside the gene matches: 3. The V gene's germline CDR1 is ENHRY and CDR2 SYGVKD. In nucleotides, the CDR3 is TGTGCCATCAGTGACCCGGGACTAGCGCAAGAGACCCAGTACTTC. Amino acid sequence: CAISDPGLAQETQYF.

This rearrangement joins TRBV28 to TRBJ2-6; a weak D match, TRBD2 (5 bases). The germline V and J ends were trimmed by 6 bases and 2 bases, with 11 bases remaining between them. The CDR3 is made up of 15 amino acids. Per the germline V gene, CDR1 is MDHEN and CDR2 is SYDVKM. The DNA of the CDR3 is TGTGCCAGCAGCCCTGCGGGTGCTGGGGCCAACGTCCTGACTTTC. Its translation is CASSPAGAGANVLTF.

The chain carries TRBV6-5 and TRBJ2-7, with D possibly matching TRBD1 (5 bases). Germline values: CDR1 MNHEY, CDR2 SVGAGI. V gave up 1 base and J gave up 6 bases, with 13 bases separating them. The CDR3 loop spans 14 amino acids. In nucleotides, the CDR3 is TGTGCCAGCAGTTACTTAGGGGTAGAAGGCGAGCAGTACTTC. It yields the protein CASSYLGVEGEQYF.

In this sample, this clone turned up a few times. The chain uses TRBV5-1 and TRBJ1-3; D may be TRBD1 (5 bases). Trimming took off 3 bases at V and 1 base at J, with 8 bases between the two ends. CDR1 and CDR2 (germline): SGHRS, YFSETQ. The CDR3 loop spans 14 amino acids. CDR3 region: CASSSGVSGNTIYF. The CDR3 DNA follows: TGCGCCAGCAGCTCGGGGGTTTCTGGAAACACCATATATTTT.

This clone came up a few times. This sequence joins TRBV19 and TRBJ1-2; D is uncertain. CDR3 length: 14 residues. Trimming shortened V by 9 bases and J by 8 bases, and 22 bases separated the two germline ends. Germline assignment: CDR1 LNHDA and CDR2 SQIVND (reference sequence). The CDR3, as DNA: TGTGCCAGCTCCATCAAGGCCGGCGGGGTAGGCTACACCTTC. Protein sequence: CASSIKAGGVGYTF.

The V and J genes are TRBV7-2 and TRBJ2-1; D may be TRBD1 (6 bases). The CDR3 is made up of 14 amino acids. CDR1 is SGHTA, CDR2 FQGNSA, per germline. V was shortened by 8 bases and J by 4 bases, with 15 bases between the two germline ends. CDR3 DNA: TGTGCCAGCTCCCAGGGGAAAGGGTACAATGAGCAGTTCTTC. The encoded protein is CASSQGKGYNEQFF. The whole variable domain, filled in from reference TRBV7-2 and TRBJ2-1, reads GAGVSQSPSNKVTEKGKDVELRCDPISGHTALYWYRQSLGQGLEFLIYFQGNSAPDKSGLPSDRFSAERTGGSVSTLTIQRTQQEDSAVYLCASSQGKGYNEQFFGPGTRLTVL.

In this sample, this clone turned up a few times. The rearrangement joins TRBV2 to TRBJ2-2; D is perhaps TRBD1 (6 bases). This CDR3 region has 14 residues. CDR1 and CDR2 from the germline V gene are SNHLY and FYNNEI. V was clipped by 7 bases and J by 6 bases, with 15 bases between them. CDR3 sequence: CASTAQGGAGELFF. CDR3 nucleotides: TGTGCCAGCACCGCTCAAGGGGGTGCCGGGGAGCTGTTTTTT.

The rearrangement joins TRBV18 to TRBJ2-7; 7 bases map to TRBD1. CDR3 length: 14 residues. The ends lost 3 bases at V and 5 bases at J; junction bases unmatched: 7. The germline gives CDR1 KGHSH, CDR2 LQKENI. Here the CDR3 DNA reads TGTGCCAGCTCACCTGACAGGGTTTCCAACGAGCAGTACTTC. It yields the protein CASSPDRVSNEQYF. Based on the CDR3 plus reference TRBV18 and TRBJ2-7, the full variable domain is NAGVMQNPRHLVRRRGQEARLRCSPMKGHSHVYWYRQLPEEGLKFMVYLQKENIIDESGMPKERFSAEFPKEGPSILRIQQVVRGDSAAYFCASSPDRVSNEQYFGPGTRLTVT.

The chain couples TRBV3-1 (or the pseudogene TRBV3-2) to TRBJ2-1; 7 nucleotides agree with TRBD2. The CDR3 loop spans 16 amino acids. The junction had 10 bases not matched to a gene; V was cut back by 6 bases and J by 2 bases. Per the germline V gene, CDR1 is LGHDT and CDR2 is YNNKEL (reference sequence). CDR3 region: CASSHRGGGAYNEQFF. The CDR3 nucleotides read TGTGCCAGCAGTCATCGTGGGGGGGGAGCCTACAATGAGCAGTTCTTC.

J is TRBJ1-2 and V is TRBV15; D might be TRBD1 (6 bases). The CDR3 covers 17 residues. V was trimmed by 1 base and J by 8 bases, leaving 23 bases between them. Looked up from germline, CDR1 is LNHNV and CDR2 is YYDKDF (reference sequence). CDR3 nucleotide sequence: TGTGCCACCAGCAGAGTTCCCCGACAGCCAGGGGTTGGCGGCTACACCTTC. Residues: CATSRVPRQPGVGGYTF.

The V gene is TRBV3-1 (or the pseudogene TRBV3-2), the J gene TRBJ1-4; 11 nucleotides agree with TRBD1. CDR1 and CDR2 from the germline V gene are LGHDT and YNNKEL (reference sequence). There are 16 residues in the CDR3. V gave up 2 bases and J gave up 5 bases; unmatched junction bases: 4. For the CDR3, the DNA is TGTGCCAGCAGCCAATACCGGGACAGGGGGAATGAAAAACTGTTTTTT. Its protein is CASSQYRDRGNEKLFF.

The chain has TRBV5-1 and TRBJ2-2; a possible D gene is TRBD1 (5 bases). CDR3 length: 14 amino acids. V was trimmed by 2 bases and J by 7 bases, leaving 12 bases between them. Germline loops: CDR1 SGHRS, CDR2 YFSETQ. The CDR3 reads CASSFGQGNGELFF. CDR3 coding DNA: TGCGCCAGCAGCTTTGGGCAGGGAAACGGGGAGCTGTTTTTT.

In nucleotides, the CDR3 is TGTGCCAGCAGTCACGGGGATAGTGGAAACACCATATATTTT. Encoded protein: CASSHGDSGNTIYF. V is TRBV6-5 and J is TRBJ1-3; D remains unclear. Trimming cost V 5 bases and J 3 bases, with 11 bases left between them. The CDR3 covers 14 residues. CDR1 and CDR2 (germline): MNHEY, SVGAGI.

The chain links TRBV9 to TRBJ2-5, with 9 bases aligning to TRBD1. Per the germline V gene, CDR1 is SGDLS and CDR2 is YYNGEE. The V gene end was trimmed by 4 bases and the J gene end by 4 bases; junction bases not matched to a gene: 8. This CDR3 region has 15 residues. This chain's CDR3 is CASSPHWTGAETQYF. DNA for the CDR3: TGTGCCAGCAGCCCGCATTGGACAGGGGCAGAGACCCAGTACTTC.

The chain employs TRBV2 and TRBJ2-7, with D possibly TRBD2 on 5 matching bases. The germline V gene encodes CDR1 SNHLY and CDR2 FYNNEI. Trimming pared 0 bases from V and 6 bases from J, leaving 18 bases between. CDR3 length: 16 residues. CDR3 sequence (DNA): TGTGCCAGCAGTGAAGCAGCGGCGACGCCCTGGACCGAGCAGTACTTC. Its protein product is CASSEAAATPWTEQYF. Full variable domain (outside the CDR3, taken from reference TRBV2 and TRBJ2-7): EPEVTQTPSHQVTQMGQEVILRCVPISNHLYFYWYRQILGQKVEFLVSFYNNEISEKSEIFDDQFSVERPDGSNFTLKIRSTKLEDSAMYFCASSEAAATPWTEQYFGPGTRLTVT.

This rearrangement joins TRBV2 to TRBJ2-7; 9 bases are shared with TRBD1. Looked up from germline, CDR1 is SNHLY and CDR2 is FYNNEI. Unmatched junction bases numbered 6, after V lost 6 bases and J lost 3 bases. The CDR3 contains 14 residues. The CDR3 coding sequence is TGTGCCAGCAGCCGACGACAGGGGGGCTACGAGCAGTACTTC. Its protein is CASSRRQGGYEQYF.

The chain joins TRBV19 to TRBJ2-4, with D perhaps TRBD2 (5 bases). This CDR3 region has 14 residues. V dropped 1 base and J dropped 7 bases, with 11 bases sitting between them. CDR1 is LNHDA and CDR2 is SQIVND in the germline V gene (reference sequence). Here the CDR3 reads CASSIGGWNNIQYF. CDR3 nucleotides: TGTGCCAGTAGTATAGGAGGGTGGAACAACATTCAGTACTTC.

V gene TRBV19 combines with J gene TRBJ1-1; TRBD1 agrees at 7 bases. The CDR3 is made up of 14 amino acids. J gave up 0 bases and V 5 bases, and 3 bases lay outside the gene matches. Germline values: CDR1 LNHDA, CDR2 SQIVND (reference sequence). CDR3 region: CASSPDRMNTEAFF. The CDR3, as DNA: TGTGCCAGTAGTCCGGACAGGATGAACACTGAAGCTTTCTTT.

The chain carries TRBV6-5 and TRBJ1-1; D is perhaps TRBD1 (5 bases). The germline V gene has CDR1 MNHEY and CDR2 SVGAGI. The CDR3 runs to 12 residues. Trimming took 6 bases from V and 4 from J, leaving 9 bases between them. CDR3 loop: CASRDSGTEAFF. The CDR3 region has the DNA TGTGCCAGCAGAGACAGTGGCACTGAAGCTTTCTTT.

J is TRBJ2-2 and V is TRBV28, with 7 bases fitting TRBD2. Germline trimming cut 6 bases from V and 4 bases from J; bases unmatched to any gene: 5. Looked up from germline, CDR1 is MDHEN and CDR2 is SYDVKM. This CDR3 contains 14 residues. The CDR3 sequence: CASRWGGGTGELFF. The CDR3 DNA is TGTGCCAGCAGGTGGGGCGGGGGCACCGGGGAGCTGTTTTTT.

This chain uses TRBV7-9 with TRBJ1-1; D gene unclear. The CDR3 sequence is 16 residues long. Deletions cut 1 base from V and 1 base from J, with 13 bases between. The germline gives CDR1 SEHNR, CDR2 FQNEAQ (reference sequence). CDR3 loop: CASSLGTGVTNTEAFF. The CDR3 bases are TGTGCCAGCAGCTTAGGCACCGGAGTAACGAACACTGAAGCTTTCTTT.

This clone appeared many times. The rearrangement joins TRBV15 to TRBJ1-5, with D hard to call. V lost 1 base and J 2 bases, leaving 6 bases between the germline ends. Germline assignment: CDR1 LNHNV and CDR2 YYDKDF (reference sequence). The CDR3 is 14 residues long. The CDR3 nucleotides read TGTGCCACCAGCAGAGTAGCGGGCAATCAGCCCCAGCATTTT. Residues: CATSRVAGNQPQHF.

V is TRBV19 and J is TRBJ1-1, with 7 bases that match TRBD1. The trim removed 3 bases at V and 5 bases at J, leaving 3 bases unmatched. This CDR3 has 13 amino acids. Germline-derived CDR1 and CDR2 are LNHDA and SQIVND (reference sequence). DNA of the CDR3: TGTGCCAGTAGTATCAAGACAGGGACTGAAGCTTTCTTT. As protein: CASSIKTGTEAFF.

The table lists this clone with a few counts. V and J are TRBV2 and TRBJ1-5; TRBD1 might be the D (5 bases). Trimming removed 4 bases from V and 7 bases from J, with 14 bases in between. This CDR3 has 14 residues. The germline CDR1 and CDR2 sequences are SNHLY and FYNNEI. The CDR3, as DNA: TGTGCCAGCAGTGCCCCCAGGGTAGGCCAGCCCCAGCATTTT. Translated, it gives CASSAPRVGQPQHF.